One T cell receptor beta chain is described in this entry. In the original analysis: Estimation of nucleated cell counts was performed using reference gene primer amplification. Using immunoSEQ multiplex PCR, the repertoire was profiled, and TCRdb retains in-frame clones only, with some absent. V, J and clone size were drawn from that table, and D and trimming were deduced from the DNA. Of some 86,000 clones listed, 80% to 85% are singletons. The V gene end was trimmed by 3 bases and the J gene end by 5 bases; junction bases not matched to a gene: 3. The CDR3 contains 13 residues. These data are taken from a study of blood T cell repertoires in COVID-19. Study summary: The samples span acute and convalescent COVID-19 from the United States, Italy and Spain. Sample material is recorded as cDNA or gDNA derived from T cells, B-cell-depleted T cells, or PBMCs.

The chain couples TRBV12-3 or TRBV12-4 to TRBJ1-1; TRBD1 aligns across 7 bases. Sequenced: peripheral blood. The receptor's source is an elderly woman with active or convalescent COVID-19. CDR3 loop: CASSFWTGTEAFF. DNA of the CDR3: TGTGCCAGCAGTTTCTGGACAGGAACTGAAGCTTTCTTT.